This TCR beta chain was found in a study of blood T cell dynamics during melanoma immunotherapy. General study findings and limits: At W3, later disease-control patients showed bifurcated PBMC repertoire changes, unlike progressors.

Trimming removed 4 bases from V and 7 bases from J; junction bases left unmatched: 8. The CDR3 sequence is 15 residues long. The germline gives CDR1 SGHTA, CDR2 FQGNSA. In its sample, this clone was seen a few times. The antigen is unknown. Libraries were prepared by immunoSEQ multiplex PCR; TCRdb keeps only in-frame clonotypes and omits some of them. Altogether 7,500 to 10,000 clones are present, roughly 85% being singletons, with the ten largest covering 6.3%. Time point in this sample: week 3, after first cycle of checkpoint inhibitor. The specimen comprised blood, sampled from a patient treated with checkpoint blockade. J is TRBJ1-5 and V is TRBV7-2; 9 nucleotides agree with TRBD1. The sequence derives from a human donor with melanoma. CDR3 in DNA: TGTGCCAGCAGCTCCCGACAGGGGGATTTGCAGCCCCAGCATTTT. It translates to CASSSRQGDLQPQHF. The complete variable domain, with remaining parts taken from reference TRBV7-2 and TRBJ1-5, reads GAGVSQSPSNKVTEKGKDVELRCDPISGHTALYWYRQSLGQGLEFLIYFQGNSAPDKSGLPSDRFSAERTGGSVSTLTIQRTQQEDSAVYLCASSSRQGDLQPQHFGDGTRLSIL.